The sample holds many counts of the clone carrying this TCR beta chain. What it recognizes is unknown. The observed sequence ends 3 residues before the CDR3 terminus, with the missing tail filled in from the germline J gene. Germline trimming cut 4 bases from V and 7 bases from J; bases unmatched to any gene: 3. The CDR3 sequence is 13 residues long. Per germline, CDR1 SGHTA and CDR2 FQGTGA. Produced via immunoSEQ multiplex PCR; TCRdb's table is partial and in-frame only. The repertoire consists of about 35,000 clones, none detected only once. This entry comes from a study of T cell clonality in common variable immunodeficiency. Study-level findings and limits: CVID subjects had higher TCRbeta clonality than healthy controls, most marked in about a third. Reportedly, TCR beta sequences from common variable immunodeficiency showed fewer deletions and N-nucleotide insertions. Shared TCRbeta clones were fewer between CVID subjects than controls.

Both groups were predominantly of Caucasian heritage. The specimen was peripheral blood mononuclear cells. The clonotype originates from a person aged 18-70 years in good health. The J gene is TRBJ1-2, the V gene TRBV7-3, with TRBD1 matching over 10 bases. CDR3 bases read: TGTGCCAGCAGCTCCGGGACAGGGGCTGGC. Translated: CASSSGTGAG. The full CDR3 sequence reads CASSSGTGAGYTF.